Included here is one TCR beta chain sequence, with context. The germline gives CDR1 DFQATT, CDR2 SNEGSKA (reference sequence). Trimming at V came to 3 bases and at J to 6 bases, leaving 13 bases not matched to a gene. The CDR3 runs to 15 residues. In assigning cohorts, the study relied on participant-reported clinical history. This sample was taken from a study of blood T cell repertoires in COVID-19. Study in general: The origin of the acute and convalescent COVID-19 samples was the United States, Italy and Spain.

Assay: immunoSEQ multiplex PCR; the TCRdb copy retains only in-frame clones and omits some. In the table there are about 250,000 clones, roughly 87% of which are singletons. This TCR was recovered from a woman in her twenties or thirties with acute COVID-19. Sequenced material: PBMCs or T cells enriched from blood (not recorded which). The rearrangement uses TRBV20-1 and TRBJ1-2, with TRBD1 identical over 7 bases. Here the CDR3 reads CSASSAQGDWDGYTF. CDR3 coding DNA: TGCAGTGCTAGTTCGGCCCAGGGGGATTGGGATGGCTACACCTTC.